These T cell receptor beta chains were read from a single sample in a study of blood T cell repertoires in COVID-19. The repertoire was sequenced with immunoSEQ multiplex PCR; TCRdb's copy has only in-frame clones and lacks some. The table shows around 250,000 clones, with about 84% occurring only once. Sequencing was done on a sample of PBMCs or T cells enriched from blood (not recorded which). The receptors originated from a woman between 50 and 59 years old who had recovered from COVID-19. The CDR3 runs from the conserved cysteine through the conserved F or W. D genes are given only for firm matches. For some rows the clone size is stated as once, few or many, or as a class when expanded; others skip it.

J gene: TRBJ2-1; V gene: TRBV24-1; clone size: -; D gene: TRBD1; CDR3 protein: CATSDLGDRGHNEQFF; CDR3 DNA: TGTGCCACCAGTGATTTAGGGGACAGGGGCCACAATGAGCAGTTCTTC
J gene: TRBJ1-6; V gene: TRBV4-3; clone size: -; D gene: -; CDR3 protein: CASSYEGGIDSPLHF; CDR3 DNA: TGCGCCAGCAGCTACGAGGGGGGGATCGATTCACCCCTCCACTTT
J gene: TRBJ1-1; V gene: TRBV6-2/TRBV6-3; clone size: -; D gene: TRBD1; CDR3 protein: CASSDRGWTEAFF; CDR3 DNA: TGTGCCAGCAGTGACAGGGGATGGACTGAAGCTTTCTTT
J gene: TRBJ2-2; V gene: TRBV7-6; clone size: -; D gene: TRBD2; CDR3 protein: CASGVSGGNTGELFF; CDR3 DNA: TGTGCCAGCGGAGTTAGCGGGGGGAACACCGGGGAGCTGTTTTTT
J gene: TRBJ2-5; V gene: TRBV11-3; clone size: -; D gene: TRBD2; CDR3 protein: CASSLGSGGAQETQYF; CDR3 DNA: TGTGCCAGCAGCTTAGGTAGCGGGGGGGCTCAGGAGACCCAGTACTTC
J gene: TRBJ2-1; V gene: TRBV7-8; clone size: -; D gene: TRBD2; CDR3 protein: CASSLERGGPYNEQFF; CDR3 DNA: TGTGCCAGCAGCTTAGAACGCGGGGGGCCCTACAATGAGCAGTTCTTC
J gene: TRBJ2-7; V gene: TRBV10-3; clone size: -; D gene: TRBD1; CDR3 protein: CAISEEWTGGPYEQYF; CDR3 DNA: TGTGCCATCAGCGAGGAATGGACAGGGGGGCCCTACGAGCAGTACTTC
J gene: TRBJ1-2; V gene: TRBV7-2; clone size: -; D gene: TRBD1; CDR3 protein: CASSPQGALGYTF; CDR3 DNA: TGTGCCAGCAGCCCACAGGGGGCGCTCGGCTACACCTTC
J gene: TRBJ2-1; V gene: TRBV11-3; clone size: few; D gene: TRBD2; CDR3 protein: CASSAYTSSGRLTEQFF; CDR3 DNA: TGTGCCAGCAGCGCCTACACCTCTAGCGGGCGGCTTACTGAGCAGTTCTTC
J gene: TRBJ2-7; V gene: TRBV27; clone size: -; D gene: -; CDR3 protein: CASRGDYEQYF; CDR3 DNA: TGTGCCAGCAGAGGGGACTACGAGCAGTACTTC
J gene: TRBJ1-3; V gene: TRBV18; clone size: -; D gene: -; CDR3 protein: CASSNYQGTNSGNTIYF; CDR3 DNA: TGTGCCAGCTCAAACTATCAGGGGACGAACTCTGGAAACACCATATATTTT
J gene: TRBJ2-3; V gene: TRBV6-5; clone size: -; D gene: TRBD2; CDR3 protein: CASILAGGADTQYF; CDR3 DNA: TGTGCCAGCATCTTGGCGGGAGGTGCTGATACGCAGTATTTT
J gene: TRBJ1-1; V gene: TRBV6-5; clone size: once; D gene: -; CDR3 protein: CAGRLGNTEAFF; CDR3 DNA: TGTGCCGGGAGATTGGGGAACACTGAAGCTTTCTTT